The 24 T cell receptor beta chains in this list originate from one sample, sequenced in a study of regulatory T cells in long-lasting Graves disease. As to time point: newly diagnosed GD, antithyroid drugs for less than 3 months. PBMC-extracted RNA yielded the TCR library. Construction of TCR beta libraries relied on iRepertoire HTBI primers and on Arm-PCR targeting CDR3 regions. Using its own MiXCR run on the multiplex PCR reads, TCRdb lists one record per CDR3 protein. The sample consists of about 530,000 distinct CDR3 sequences, 15% to 20% of them appearing once. This same sample was also taken into another study, of T cells in Graves' hyperthyroidism and ophthalmopathy.

Sequencing used peripheral blood mononuclear cells (PBMCs), obtained at new diagnosis, from a patient treated with antithyroid drugs. The receptors derive from a woman aged 35-65 years with Graves disease.

This clonotype appeared many times. The chain has TRBV2 and TRBJ1-5, with TRBD1 matching 7 bases. The CDR3 runs 14 residues. Looked up from germline, CDR1 is SNHLY and CDR2 is FYNNEI. The V and J ends lost 6 bases and 8 bases, in that order; junction bases with no gene match: 10. CDR3: CASSKQGTEEPQHF. As DNA, the CDR3 is TGTGCCAGCAGCAAACAGGGGACGGAGGAGCCCCAGCATTTT.

This clonotype was counted a single time. A clone one base away is much larger, so this may be a read error. The V and J genes are TRBV2 and TRBJ2-1, with 8 bases identical to TRBD2. Per germline, CDR1 SNHLY and CDR2 FYNNEI. The CDR3 is made up of 17 amino acids. The CDR3 bases are TGTGCCAGCAGTTACGCTACTAAGCGGGGGCTTTACAATGAGCGGTTCTTC. This gives the protein CASSYATKRGLYNERFF.

The chain couples TRBV7-2 to TRBJ1-3; D not certain. V lost 2 bases and J 5 bases, leaving 4 bases between the germline ends. Germline loops: CDR1 SGHTA, CDR2 FQGNSA. The CDR3 contains 12 residues. The CDR3 sequence: CASSLYRNTIYF. The CDR3 nucleotides are TGTGCCAGCAGCTTATACAGAAACACCATATATTTT.

There are a few counts of this clonotype. The chain has TRBV5-4 and TRBJ2-5, with TRBD1 matching 9 bases. Germline CDR1 SGHNT, CDR2 YYREEE (reference sequence). The CDR3 covers 15 residues. The V segment lost 4 bases and the J segment 3 bases; nucleotides outside the gene matches: 7. This chain's CDR3 is CASSSKGQGEETQYF. The CDR3 DNA is TGTGCCAGCAGCAGCAAGGGACAGGGCGAAGAGACCCAGTACTTC.

The rearrangement links TRBV2 to TRBJ2-2; possibly TRBD2 for D (5 bases). Germline V CDR1 and CDR2: SNHLY, FYNNEI. The V end lost 6 bases, the J end lost 4 bases, and 12 bases lay between the germline ends. This CDR3 is 14 amino acids long. The CDR3 DNA reads as TGTGCCAGCAGCTTCGTTACTAGCACCGGGGAGCTGTTTTTT. It translates to CASSFVTSTGELFF. Full variable domain (outside the CDR3, taken from reference TRBV2 and TRBJ2-2): EPEVTQTPSHQVTQMGQEVILRCVPISNHLYFYWYRQILGQKVEFLVSFYNNEISEKSEIFDDQFSVERPDGSNFTLKIRSTKLEDSAMYFCASSFVTSTGELFFGEGSRLTVL.

This clonotype was counted only a few times. The chain combines TRBV10-3 with TRBJ2-4; D possibly corresponds to TRBD1 (5 bases). The CDR3 spans 16 residues. Germline CDR1 and CDR2: ENHRY and SYGVKD. With 2 bases removed from V and 0 bases from J, the gap between germline ends came to 11 bases. The CDR3 region has the DNA TGTGCCATCAGTGAGAGGGGCGGTGTAGCCAAAAACATTCAGTACTTC. Translation gives CAISERGGVAKNIQYF.

This clonotype showed up many times. The V gene is TRBV29-1, the J gene TRBJ1-2, with 7 bases aligning to TRBD1. J lost 6 bases, V lost 6 bases, and 7 bases had no gene match. The germline CDR1 and CDR2 sequences are SQVTM and ANQGSEA. The CDR3 runs 12 residues. The CDR3 spells CSVRQGLDGYTF. Here the CDR3 DNA reads TGCAGCGTCCGACAGGGACTTGATGGCTACACCTTC.

This clonotype has only a few counts. The V and J genes are TRBV4-1 and TRBJ2-7; weak D call: TRBD1 (5 bases). Deletions cut 0 bases from V and 1 base from J, with 10 bases between. CDR3 length: 15 residues. Germline V gives CDR1 MGHRA, CDR2 YSYEKL. CDR3 nucleotides: TGCGCCAGCAGCCAAGATATGCAGGGTTCCTACGAGCAGTACTTC. It codes for CASSQDMQGSYEQYF.

This clonotype was observed at least ten times. This sequence joins TRBV28 and TRBJ1-6; possibly TRBD1 for D (5 bases). There are 13 residues in the CDR3. V lost 7 bases, J lost 11 bases, and 15 bases lay in between. The germline V gene has CDR1 MDHEN and CDR2 SYDVKM. The CDR3, as DNA: TGTGCCAGCACCCTGGGGGTGCCGCCACCCCTCCACTTT. Amino acid sequence: CASTLGVPPPLHF.

The chain carries TRBV12-3 or TRBV12-4 and TRBJ2-5; D tentatively reads TRBD1 or TRBD2 (5 bases each). V lost 8 bases and J lost 7, with 17 bases in between. The CDR3 is 13 amino acids. The chain's CDR3 is CASGSRGEGTQYF. The DNA for the CDR3 is TGTGCCAGCGGTTCAAGAGGGGAAGGGACCCAGTACTTC.

This clonotype was recorded many times. The chain combines TRBV2 with TRBJ2-1; the match to TRBD2 covers 8 bases. Germline lookup yields CDR1 SNHLY and CDR2 FYNNEI. The CDR3 is made up of 15 amino acids. V dropped 8 bases and J dropped 5; count of bases not matched to a gene: 11. As DNA, the CDR3 is TGTGCCAGCGGCTCCGGGGGGGGCGTGAACAATGAGCAGTTCTTC. Its translation: CASGSGGGVNNEQFF.

This clonotype showed up just a few times. The J gene is TRBJ2-5, the V gene TRBV29-1, with TRBD1 matching over 10 bases. CDR3 size: 14 residues. V trimming: 8 bases; J trimming: 2 bases; junction bases outside the gene matches: 8. Germline V gene data show CDR1 as SQVTM and CDR2 as ANQGSEA. CDR3 sequence reads: CSSWTGGVQETQYF. The DNA of the CDR3 is TGCAGCTCTTGGACAGGGGGAGTTCAAGAGACCCAGTACTTC.

V gene TRBV30 combines with J gene TRBJ1-5; no definite D call. CDR1 and CDR2 (germline): GTSNPN, SVGIG (reference sequence). The CDR3 totals 14 residues. Trimming removed 1 base at V and 0 bases at J, with 7 bases between. The chain's CDR3 is CAWSDGTSNQPQHF. The CDR3 DNA reads TGTGCCTGGAGTGATGGCACTAGCAATCAGCCCCAGCATTTT.

The chain uses TRBV14 and TRBJ2-3; D is ambiguous. From germline, CDR1 is SGHDN and CDR2 FVKESK. V lost 1 base and J 5 bases, leaving 16 bases between the germline ends. The CDR3 is made up of 16 amino acids. The CDR3 region has the DNA TGTGCCAGCAGCCAAGCGCATCGGCTCTCCAGAGATACGCAGTATTTT. It specifies CASSQAHRLSRDTQYF.

Ten or more counts support this clonotype. The rearrangement joins TRBV30 to TRBJ2-1, with D unresolved. The CDR3 contains 12 residues. Germline assignment: CDR1 GTSNPN and CDR2 SVGIG (reference sequence). V was pared by 1 base and J by 11 bases, with 12 bases between. The CDR3 reads CAWSGQVEKQFF. In DNA, the CDR3 is TGTGCCTGGAGTGGTCAGGTCGAAAAGCAGTTCTTC.

The chain carries TRBV19 and TRBJ2-5; D uncertain. This CDR3 comprises 12 residues. Germline-derived CDR1 and CDR2 are LNHDA and SQIVND (reference sequence). V dropped 5 bases and J dropped 5 bases, with 9 bases sitting between them. CDR3 region: CASSGRLETQYF. DNA for the CDR3: TGTGCCAGTAGTGGACGTTTGGAGACCCAGTACTTC.

The chain links TRBV5-1 to TRBJ1-2; D is unresolved. CDR1 is SGHRS, CDR2 YFSETQ, per germline. There are 15 residues in the CDR3. Trimming took off 5 bases at V and 4 bases at J, with 18 bases between the two ends. CDR3: CASRAGGSEVYGYTF. CDR3 DNA sequence: TGCGCCAGCAGGGCAGGAGGCTCCGAGGTCTATGGCTACACCTTC.

This clonotype was seen at least ten times. The rearrangement uses TRBV6-1 and TRBJ2-7, with TRBD1 matching 8 bases. The CDR3 loop spans 15 amino acids. Looked up from germline, CDR1 is MNHNS and CDR2 is SASEGT. The junction had 6 bases not matched to a gene; V was cut back by 2 bases and J by 3 bases. DNA of the CDR3: TGTGCCAGCAGTGAACCGACTACAGGGGGCTACGAGCAGTACTTC. Translation: CASSEPTTGGYEQYF.

There are many counts of this clonotype. The rearrangement links TRBV6-1 to TRBJ2-3, with D possibly being TRBD2 (6 bases). V lost 5 bases to trimming and J lost 1 base, with 16 bases between them. CDR3 length equals 16 residues. Looked up from germline, CDR1 is MNHNS and CDR2 is SASEGT. The CDR3 coding sequence is TGTGCCAGCAGTCATCGACCCCCGGGGGGCACAGATACGCAGTATTTT. This codes for CASSHRPPGGTDTQYF.

This clonotype was seen more than once but under ten times. The chain is built from TRBV20-1 and TRBJ2-1; the D gene is possibly TRBD2 (5 bases). The J call is doubtful: the DNA matches TRBJ2-5 better. Germline V gives CDR1 DFQATT, CDR2 SNEGSKA (reference sequence). There are 13 residues in the CDR3. The CDR3 reads CSAPRVLQETQYF. The DNA for the CDR3 is TGCAGTGCGCCGAGGGTGCTCCAAGAGACCCAGTACTTC.

This clonotype showed up many times. This chain links TRBV3-1 with TRBJ1-1; D gene ambiguous. V was pared by 2 bases and J by 3 bases, with 7 bases between. Germline loops: CDR1 LGHDT, CDR2 YNNKEL (reference sequence). The CDR3 has 13 amino acids. CDR3 amino acids: CASSQRSDTEAFF. CDR3 in DNA: TGTGCCAGCAGCCAAAGGAGCGACACTGAAGCTTTCTTT.

At least ten counts were recorded for this clonotype. The chain links TRBV3-1 to TRBJ2-7; D remains ambiguous. The CDR3 loop spans 16 amino acids. From germline, CDR1 is LGHDT and CDR2 YNNKEL (reference sequence). With 0 bases removed from V and 2 bases from J, the gap between germline ends came to 14 bases. CDR3 in DNA: TGTGCCAGCAGCCAAGACTGGTGGTCTACCGCCTACGAGCAGTACTTC. As protein: CASSQDWWSTAYEQYF.

This clonotype has a handful of counts. V is TRBV6-2 or TRBV6-3 and J is TRBJ1-6, with TRBD1 as a possible D gene (6 bases). V was cut by 0 bases and J by 9 bases, with 12 bases left in between. The CDR3 consists of 15 residues. Germline lookup yields CDR1 MNHEY and CDR2 SVGEGT. CDR3 sequence (DNA): TGTGCCAGCAGTTACTCGGGGGGGGCGACTTCACCCCTCCACTTT. It yields the protein CASSYSGGATSPLHF.

In the case of this clonotype: One base away lies a much larger clone, so this may be a sequencing read error. The chain has TRBV12-3 or TRBV12-4 and TRBJ2-5; D gene uncertain. This CDR3 contains 13 residues. Between the trimmed V and J ends, which lost 3 bases and 4 bases, there was a span of 9 bases. CDR3 nucleotides: TGTGCCAGCAGTTTCGGTGACCCAGAGACCCAGTACTTC. Translating gives CASSFGDPETQYF.